This T cell receptor (beta chain) was observed in a study of cytomegalovirus exposure and HLA in healthy donors. In the study overall: The use of the same platform for the 110 or so validation repertoires and the roughly 630 first-cohort repertoires was reported by a later analysis.

Study conclusions and caveats: It was reportedly the case that the classifier diagnosed cytomegalovirus status with high specificity and sensitivity. Subsequent analysis found a tendency for first-cohort TCR clusters to co-occur within the 110 or so validation repertoires.

The assay was immunoSEQ multiplex PCR, and TCRdb's table has in-frame clones only and misses some. The table records roughly 65,000 clones, roughly 94% of them present only once. With respect to this clone: Its antigen remains unidentified.

Germline V gene sequence: CDR1 MNHEY, CDR2 SMNVEV (reference sequence). The CDR3 is made up of 15 amino acids. The J segment lost 5 bases and the V segment lost 8 bases, leaving 9 bases of the junction unmatched. The chain couples TRBV27 to TRBJ2-1, with 10 bases aligning to TRBD2. The clonotype was recovered from a man younger than 30 in good health and CMV-seropositive. Sample: PBMCs. As DNA, the CDR3 is TGTGCCAGCCGCCCTCTGGGGACTAGCGACAATGAGCAGTTCTTC. As protein: CASRPLGTSDNEQFF.